This T cell receptor beta chain was identified in a study of T cells in Graves' hyperthyroidism and ophthalmopathy (dated by TCRdb to between 2019 and 2020). About the investigation overall: Peripheral blood samples were taken at the time of initial diagnosis, prior to any treatment. To identify TCR V-J signatures that set the groups apart, the researchers used a discovery cohort of 100 patients, made up of around 40 with Graves' ophthalmopathy and 57 with stable Graves' hyperthyroidism. Prospective prediction of ophthalmopathy was tested in an independent validation cohort consisting of some 18 hyperthyroidism patients and 15 or so patients who later progressed to ophthalmopathy. The roughly 94 discovery patients were randomly split 7:3 into training and test sets. Thyroid tissue and blood T-cell repertoires from more than five Graves' hyperthyroidism patients were also compared in the study. Following sampling, methimazole starting at 30 mg daily was given to hyperthyroidism patients, and high-dose intravenous methylprednisolone was given to ophthalmopathy patients. According to the paper, TCR Vbeta CDR3 sequencing was carried out on over 130 peripheral blood samples, which came from fewer than 50 ophthalmopathy, around 74 hyperthyroidism and about 17 progressor patients.

This clonotype has a handful of counts. Its target antigen remains unknown. One base away there is no much larger clone; base qualities are not given. Here is what the overall study found, with its caveats: A 13 V-J signature model separated ophthalmopathy from stable hyperthyroidism, with about 90% sensitivity and about 81% specificity in cross-validation and 80%/75% in testing. Blood samples also contained most of the expanded thyroid clonotypes (frequency above 0.001), which suggests that blood repertoires may reflect thyroid immune responses. In validation, progression to ophthalmopathy was predicted by the model with around 70% sensitivity and roughly 76% specificity, a median of roughly 6 months before onset. No statistical method was used to set the sample size in advance, and investigators knew the group allocation.

Ophthalmopathy patients had moderately to severely active disease, with a Clinical Activity Score of 3 or more, a NOSPECS grade of 4 or more, and a disease duration of less than 3 months. The study excluded patients with uncontrolled infections, other autoimmune diseases, pregnancy or lactation. Diagnoses relied on clinical symptoms, serum thyroxine and TRAb, thyroid ultrasound and orbital computed tomography. PBMCs were isolated from 7.5 to 10 ml of fresh peripheral blood by Ficoll-Paque density gradient centrifugation. Trizol reagent was used to extract total RNA, and RNA quality was then checked on an Agilent 2100 Bioanalyzer. TCR beta CDR3 regions were amplified from RNA transcripts. For the first round of RT-PCR on the TCR CDR3, the HTBI primer set was used together with the Qiagen OneStep RT-PCR kit. Libraries were constructed in a second round of multiplex PCR, after which size selection and purification were carried out. Sequencing of the libraries was done on an Illumina HiSeq2000 using paired-end 100 bp reads. In the original analysis: SOAPnuke was used to process the raw data, removing reads that contained adapters or uncalled bases, had a mean Phred below 15, or lacked an exact match to the constant primer or identifier. High-quality paired reads were merged using COPE v1.2.5, and each unique nucleotide sequence was defined as a clonotype. MiTCR v1.1 was used to align the clonotypes against IMGT TRBV, TRBD and TRBJ reference segments. Analysis was restricted to V-J combinations with a frequency above 0.0001, which covered over 98% of repertoires. The TCS score was defined as F50 (clonal expansion) divided by E x V (chaos), with BLOSUM62-based TCRdist calculated between CDR3 peptides within each V-J. Welch's t-statistics and random forest reduced around 550 V-J features to 10 to 15, which were used in a naive Bayes classifier (R e1071). The public reads were reanalyzed by TCRdb: fastp trimming at Q25, MiXCR alignment, in-frame beta chains only. Here each entry gathers all rows of one CDR3 protein and keeps the most common genes and DNA. The V and J calls reflect TCRdb's pipeline rather than the authors' work. The table for this sample lists about 640,000 distinct CDR3 sequences; more than 20% of them were counted only once. Roughly a third of the sample lies in the top ten.

CDR1 and CDR2, per the germline V gene (reference sequence), are MNHEY and SMNVEV. V is reduced by 2 bases and J by 3 bases, leaving a spacing of 8 bases between them. CDR3 length: 15 amino acids, cysteine to phenylalanine. Solely the CDR3 DNA is kept, with 45 bases framed from the first base. The sequence was collected from a man aged 25 to 40 with Graves' ophthalmopathy. Sequenced sample: blood. The rearrangement combines TRBV27 with TRBJ1-6, with the D gene not clear enough to name. CDR3 sequence: CASSLEGFYNSPLHF. The DNA reads TGTGCCAGCAGTTTAGAGGGATTCTATAATTCACCCCTCCACTTT.